This T cell receptor beta chain was recorded in a study of blood T cell repertoires in COVID-19 (dated by TCRdb to about 2020). With regard to the full study: Samples from collaborators originated in the United States, Italy and Spain and spanned both the acute and convalescent phases of COVID-19. A freely available public database, intended as a resource for researchers studying the immune response to SARS-CoV-2, is where the repertoires were released. A de-identified subject ID, COVID-19 status, age in years and sex were almost always included in the sample metadata. Where available, HLA class I and class II types were obtained from metadata supplied by the sample provider rather than from assay-based typing. The samples were drawn from two sources: the first 160 participants of the ongoing ImmuneRACE study, and over 950 subjects contributed by 6 global collaborators. The dataset comprised deeply sampled blood TCRbeta repertoires from subjects exposed to, actively infected with, or recovered from COVID-19. The material from the prospective study consisted of cDNA or gDNA derived from T cells, B-cell-depleted T cells, or PBMCs. Beyond this particular receptor, the publication reports: Clinical and demographic metadata were provided uncurated, with the amount varying by source and participant.

Enrolling through a virtual design, the prospective study's participants ranged in age from roughly 18 to 100 years and lived across approximately 25 United States geographic areas. Cohort assignment in the prospective study relied on participant-reported clinical history from a screening survey and a study questionnaire. For ImmuneRACE Cohort 3, a participant was defined as recovered based on two consecutive negative NP/OP PCR tests, clearance by a healthcare professional, or resolution of symptoms. Each participant in the prospective study had whole blood, serum and a nasopharyngeal or oropharyngeal swab collected by mobile phlebotomists. Participants in the prospective study had the option to provide additional blood draws and questionnaires over a roughly 2-month period. Prospective study blood samples were shipped either frozen or at room temperature before DNA extraction. This clone was detected only once. No cognate antigen has been identified for it. Per-nucleotide qualities are absent, and no much larger clonotype sits a single base away.

TCRbeta CDR3 regions were amplified from genomic DNA using the immunoSEQ Assay, a bias-controlled multiplex PCR. Processing in the source paper ran as follows. Nucleated cell counts per sample were estimated from amplification of reference gene primers within the assay. To quantify the absolute abundance of each unique TCRbeta CDR3 rearrangement, sequence reads were collapsed and filtered. For each sample, productive Simpson clonality was calculated as the square root of Simpson's diversity index over productive rearrangements. TCRdb took over this immuneACCESS table, retaining in-frame rearrangements with V and J assigned. Such tables are incomplete; in checked studies, under half of the missing clones stem from an unresolved V gene, and the remainder is unexplained. That table furnishes V, J and clone size, whereas the DNA furnished D and trimming. The sample contains a few hundred thousand clones, 75% to 90% of them found a single time. The ten largest account for 7% to 10% of the sample.

Cut back by 4 bases and 0 bases, the V and J ends lie 13 bases apart. CDR1 SGHNT and CDR2 YYREEE are derived from the germline V gene (reference sequence). There are 15 amino acids in the CDR3, from cysteine to phenylalanine inclusive. CDR3 DNA is the only sequence kept; it has 45 bases, read in frame from the first base. The sequence was collected from an older woman who had recovered from COVID-19. The chain joins TRBV5-4 to TRBJ1-1, with a tentative D gene TRBD1 over 5 matching bases. Sequencing was carried out using PBMCs or T cells enriched from blood (not recorded which). This receptor carries the CDR3 CASSTDGGVNTEAFF. The bases read TGTGCCAGCAGCACCGATGGAGGGGTGAACACTGAAGCTTTCTTT.